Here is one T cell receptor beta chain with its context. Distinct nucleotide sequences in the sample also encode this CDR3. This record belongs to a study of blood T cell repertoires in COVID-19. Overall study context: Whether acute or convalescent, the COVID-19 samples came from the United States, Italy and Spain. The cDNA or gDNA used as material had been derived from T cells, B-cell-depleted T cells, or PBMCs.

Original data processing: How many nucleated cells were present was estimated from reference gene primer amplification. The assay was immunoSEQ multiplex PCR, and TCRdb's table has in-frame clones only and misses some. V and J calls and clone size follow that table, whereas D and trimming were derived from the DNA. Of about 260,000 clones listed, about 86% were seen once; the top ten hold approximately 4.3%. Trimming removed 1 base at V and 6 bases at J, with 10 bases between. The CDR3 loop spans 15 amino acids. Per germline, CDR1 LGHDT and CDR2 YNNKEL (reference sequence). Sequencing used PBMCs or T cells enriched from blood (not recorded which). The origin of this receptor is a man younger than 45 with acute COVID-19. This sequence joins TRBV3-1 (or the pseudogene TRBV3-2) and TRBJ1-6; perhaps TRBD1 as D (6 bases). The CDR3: CASSQGRGGNSPLHF. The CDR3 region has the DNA TGTGCCAGCAGCCAAGGTAGGGGGGGTAATTCACCCCTCCACTTT.